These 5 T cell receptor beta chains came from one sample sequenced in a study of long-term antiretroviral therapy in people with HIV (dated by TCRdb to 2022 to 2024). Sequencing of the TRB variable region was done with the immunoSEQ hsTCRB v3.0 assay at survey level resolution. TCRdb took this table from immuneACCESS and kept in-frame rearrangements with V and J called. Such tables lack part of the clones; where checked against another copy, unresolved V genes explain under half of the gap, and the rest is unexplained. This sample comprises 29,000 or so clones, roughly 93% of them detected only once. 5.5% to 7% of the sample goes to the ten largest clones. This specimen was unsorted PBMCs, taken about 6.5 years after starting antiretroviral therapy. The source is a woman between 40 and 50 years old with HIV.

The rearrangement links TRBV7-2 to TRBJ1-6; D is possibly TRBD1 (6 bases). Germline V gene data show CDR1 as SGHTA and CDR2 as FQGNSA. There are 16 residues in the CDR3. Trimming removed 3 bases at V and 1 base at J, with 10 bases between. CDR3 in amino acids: CASSFQGGSYNSPLHF. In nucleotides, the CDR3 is TGTGCCAGCAGCTTCCAAGGGGGGTCCTATAATTCACCCCTCCACTTT.

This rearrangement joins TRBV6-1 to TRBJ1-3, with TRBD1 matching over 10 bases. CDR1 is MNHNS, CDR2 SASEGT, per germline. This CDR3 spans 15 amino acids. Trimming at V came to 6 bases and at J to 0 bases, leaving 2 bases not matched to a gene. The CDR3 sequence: CASRRTGGSGNTIYF. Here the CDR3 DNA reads TGTGCCAGCAGAAGGACAGGGGGCTCTGGAAACACCATATATTTT.

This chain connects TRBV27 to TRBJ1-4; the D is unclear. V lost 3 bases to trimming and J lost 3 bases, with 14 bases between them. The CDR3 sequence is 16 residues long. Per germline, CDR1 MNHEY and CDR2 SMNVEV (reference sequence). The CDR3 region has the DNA TGTGCCAGCAGTTTGGGTTTGGACGGACCTAATGAAAAACTGTTTTTT. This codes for CASSLGLDGPNEKLFF.

DNA for the CDR3: TGCGCCAGCAGCTCGGCCCCCGGGACCAGCTCCTACAATGAGCAGTTCTTC. The encoded protein is CASSSAPGTSSYNEQFF. The chain employs TRBV5-1 and TRBJ2-1; tentatively, D is TRBD1 or TRBD2 (5 bases each). The germline V gene encodes CDR1 SGHRS and CDR2 YFSETQ. With 3 bases removed from V and 0 bases from J, the gap between germline ends came to 16 bases. The CDR3 length is 17 residues.

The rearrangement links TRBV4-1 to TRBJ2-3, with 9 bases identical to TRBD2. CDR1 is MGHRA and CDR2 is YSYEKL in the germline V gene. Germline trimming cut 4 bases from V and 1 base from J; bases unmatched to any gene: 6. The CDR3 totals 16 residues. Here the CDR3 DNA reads TGCGCCAGCAGCCGCGAGAGCGGGGGGCGCACAGATACGCAGTATTTT. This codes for CASSRESGGRTDTQYF.